The clone carrying this T cell receptor beta chain was recorded once. Its matching antigen is unknown. The germline V gene encodes CDR1 MDHEN and CDR2 SYDVKM. The CDR3 extends over 16 amino acids. V trimming: 2 bases; J trimming: 9 bases; junction bases outside the gene matches: 16. These data come from a study of shared clonotypes between healthy human individuals. General study results and limits: Relative to clonotypes present in all four donors, those not shared had lower generation probabilities.

Profiling relied on immunoSEQ multiplex PCR, and the TCRdb table lists in-frame clones only, not all of them. The sample lists under 550,000 clones, around 96% seen once, with under 0.06% in the top ten. This receptor was identified in a woman in her 30s in good health. The chain uses TRBV28 and TRBJ2-7, with 7 bases identical to TRBD1. The sample taken for sequencing was naive CD4+ T cells sorted from blood. The subset: CD45RA+ positively selected. The CDR3 sequence: CASSLHTGTAVVGQYF. The CDR3 DNA is TGTGCCAGCAGTTTACACACCGGGACAGCAGTAGTGGGGCAGTACTTC.